This TCR beta chain was identified in a study of radiation and T cells in renal cell carcinoma. Overall study results and limits: Top tumor clonotypes rose in blood 2 weeks post-radiation, then contracted.

This table comes from immunoSEQ multiplex PCR, and its TCRdb copy is limited to in-frame clones, with some not included. Altogether roughly 170,000 clones are present, 88% being singletons, with the ten largest covering around 11%. Time point of the sample: blood 4 weeks post-SBRT, at nephrectomy. Treatment denoted: 15 Gy SBRT to primary tumor, nephrectomy 4 weeks later. Nephrectomy followed 15 Gy stereotactic body radiation by 4 weeks. This renal cell carcinoma was of the clear cell type. This CDR3 contains 14 residues. V shed 5 bases and J shed 6 bases, with 16 bases lying between them. CDR1 is GTSNPN, CDR2 SVGIG, per germline (reference sequence). Of note for this clone: Its target is unknown.

Sequencing was performed on blood, taken from a patient whose treatment included radiotherapy and nephrectomy. This chain links TRBV30 with TRBJ1-4; D is perhaps TRBD1 (5 bases). The source is a woman aged 45 to 65 with renal cell carcinoma. The CDR3 DNA reads as TGTGCCTGGGGCTTTCAGGGAGGAGATGAAAAACTGTTTTTT. Protein: CAWGFQGGDEKLFF.